This is a list of T cell receptor beta chains from one sample in a study of CD8 T cells in ankylosing spondylitis. TCRdb re-called the 5' RACE reads through MiXCR, storing one row per CDR3 protein. The sample contains approximately 260,000 distinct CDR3 sequences, 15% to 20% of which appear only once. The sample comprised blood, either unsorted or a sorted T cell fraction (not recorded which). These receptors came from a male donor with ankylosing spondylitis or in good health (not recorded which). The CDR3 runs from the conserved cysteine through the conserved F or W. The D gene is left open where the match is weak. Clone size appears in some rows only: once, few, many, or a class for an expanded clone.

D: TRBD1; size: few; V: TRBV4-1; J: TRBJ2-6; DNA: TGCGCCAGCAGCCAAGATAAGGACAGGAAAACTCTGTGGGCCAACGTCCTGACTTTC; CDR3: CASSQDKDRKTLWANVLTF
D: NA; size: many; V: TRBV7-2; J: TRBJ1-2; DNA: TGTGCCAGCAGTTTCACAAGCGGGGGGCACTCTGGCTACACCTTC; CDR3: CASSFTSGGHSGYTF
D: NA; size: few; V: TRBV4-3; J: TRBJ1-5; DNA: TGCGCCAGCAGCCAAGTTTTAGATCAGCCCCAGCATTTT; CDR3: CASSQVLDQPQHF
D: NA; size: NA; V: TRBV29-1; J: TRBJ2-3; DNA: TGCAGCGTCTCGGTGACAGATACGCAGTATTTT; CDR3: CSVSVTDTQYF
D: NA; size: NA; V: TRBV7-3; J: TRBJ2-2; DNA: TGTGCCAGCAGCTCCTTAACCGGGGGGCGATCCTGGGCCGGGGAGCTGTTTTTT; CDR3: CASSSLTGGRSWAGELFF
D: NA; size: few; V: TRBV27; J: TRBJ2-5; DNA: TGTGCCAGCAGTTTATCGTGGGTACAAGAGACCCAGTACTTC; CDR3: CASSLSWVQETQYF
D: NA; size: NA; V: TRBV10-3; J: TRBJ2-7; DNA: TGTGCCATCAGTGAGGTAGCGGCAGGGGGGTTCTACGAGCAGTACTTC; CDR3: CAISEVAAGGFYEQYF
D: NA; size: NA; V: TRBV7-6; J: TRBJ2-7; DNA: TGTGCCAGCAGCGCAGAACAGGGACGCTCCTACGAGCAGTACTTC; CDR3: CASSAEQGRSYEQYF
D: TRBD1; size: NA; V: TRBV7-2; J: TRBJ2-5; DNA: TGTGCCAGCAGCTTAGGACCGCCGGGACAGGGACTAGAGACCCAGTACTTC; CDR3: CASSLGPPGQGLETQYF
D: TRBD1; size: many; V: TRBV6-4; J: TRBJ2-3; DNA: TGTGCCAGCAGACCCGGACAGGGAGCGGCAGATACGCAGTATTTT; CDR3: CASRPGQGAADTQYF
D: NA; size: NA; V: TRBV6-5; J: TRBJ2-7; DNA: TGTGCCAGCAGTTACGGTCCCATCTTAGAGCAGTACTTC; CDR3: CASSYGPILEQYF
D: NA; size: NA; V: TRBV29-1; J: TRBJ2-7; DNA: TGCAGCGTTGTGGGGAAAAACTACGAGCAGTACTTC; CDR3: CSVVGKNYEQYF
D: NA; size: few; V: TRBV25-1; J: TRBJ2-7; DNA: TGTGCCAGCAGTTTGGACTTTTCCTACGAGCAGTACTTC; CDR3: CASSLDFSYEQYF
D: NA; size: NA; V: TRBV4-3; J: TRBJ2-6; DNA: TGCGCCAGCAGCCAAGGCGGGCGAGGGTCCCCTATCTCTGGGGCCAACGTCCTGACTTTC; CDR3: CASSQGGRGSPISGANVLTF
D: NA; size: few; V: TRBV7-9; J: TRBJ1-2; DNA: TGTGCCAGCAGCGCCCGGGACCCGGCCCGCTATGGCTACACCTTC; CDR3: CASSARDPARYGYTF
D: NA; size: few; V: TRBV4-2; J: TRBJ2-2; DNA: TGTGCCAGCAGCCAAGAAAGCGGCGGGATTTACACCGGGGAGCTGTTTTTT; CDR3: CASSQESGGIYTGELFF
D: TRBD2; size: NA; V: TRBV12-5; J: TRBJ2-7; DNA: TGTGCTAGTGAGTCTAGCGGGAGGTCCAGCTCCTACGAGCAGTACTTC; CDR3: CASESSGRSSSYEQYF
D: NA; size: NA; V: TRBV29-1; J: TRBJ2-7; DNA: TGCAGCGTTGAAGGGAGTCGGGACACCTCCTACGAGCAGTACTTC; CDR3: CSVEGSRDTSYEQYF
D: NA; size: NA; V: TRBV4-1; J: TRBJ2-2; DNA: TGCGCCAGCAGCCAAGGGGGCCTATCCGCGGCCGGGGAGCTGTTTTTT; CDR3: CASSQGGLSAAGELFF
D: NA; size: NA; V: TRBV20-1; J: TRBJ2-3; DNA: TGCAGTGCTAGAGATGGAAGACAGTTAGCGCAGTATTTT; CDR3: CSARDGRQLAQYF
D: NA; size: NA; V: TRBV4-1; J: TRBJ2-1; DNA: TGCGCCAGCAGCCAAGGATCTGGCGACAATGAGCAGTTCTTC; CDR3: CASSQGSGDNEQFF
D: TRBD2; size: NA; V: TRBV7-6; J: TRBJ2-2; DNA: TGTGCCAGCAGCTTGGCGGGAAGGACTAGCGGGACAGGACGCGCCGGCGGGGAGCTGTTTTTT; CDR3: CASSLAGRTSGTGRAGGELFF
D: NA; size: NA; V: TRBV4-1; J: TRBJ2-7; DNA: TGCGCCAGCAGCCAAGGTCCCTCGAGCTCCTACGAGCAGTACTTC; CDR3: CASSQGPSSSYEQYF
D: NA; size: NA; V: TRBV29-1; J: TRBJ2-5; DNA: TGCAGCGTTGAATTGGGGGAGACCCAGTACTTC; CDR3: CSVELGETQYF
D: NA; size: few; V: TRBV28; J: TRBJ2-2; DNA: TGTGCCAGCAGTTTCCCCCAGGGGACAAGGAGCGCGAACACCGGGGAGCTGTTTTTT; CDR3: CASSFPQGTRSANTGELFF
D: NA; size: few; V: TRBV11-2; J: TRBJ2-1; DNA: TGTGCCAGCAGCTTACGAGCGGAGGGGGATGAGCAGTTCTTC; CDR3: CASSLRAEGDEQFF
D: NA; size: few; V: TRBV4-2; J: TRBJ2-5; DNA: TGTGCCAGCAGCCAAGAGCTGGCGCGGGGAATCCAAGAGACCCAGTACTTC; CDR3: CASSQELARGIQETQYF
D: NA; size: few; V: TRBV5-1; J: TRBJ2-1; DNA: TGCGCCAGCAGCCTAGCCATGGACAGTTTTAATGAGCAGTTCTTC; CDR3: CASSLAMDSFNEQFF
D: TRBD2; size: NA; V: TRBV6-4; J: TRBJ2-1; DNA: TGTGCCAGCAGCCCTAGCGGGGGAGTCTACAATGAGCAGTTCTTC; CDR3: CASSPSGGVYNEQFF
D: NA; size: NA; V: TRBV5-1; J: TRBJ2-7; DNA: TGCGCCAGCAGCTTGACGATTCTAGATTCCGAGCAGTACTTC; CDR3: CASSLTILDSEQYF
D: TRBD1; size: NA; V: TRBV6-5; J: TRBJ2-7; DNA: TGTGCCAGCAGTTACGACAGGGAAGACGAGCAGTACTTC; CDR3: CASSYDREDEQYF
D: TRBD2; size: few; V: TRBV5-1; J: TRBJ2-4; DNA: TGCGCCAGCAGCTTGGGGACTAGCGGGAGTACGGACATTCAGTACTTC; CDR3: CASSLGTSGSTDIQYF
D: NA; size: NA; V: TRBV29-1; J: TRBJ2-2; DNA: TGCAGCGCTCAGTTGGCCGGGGAGCTGTTTTTT; CDR3: CSAQLAGELFF
D: TRBD2; size: NA; V: TRBV29-1; J: TRBJ2-2; DNA: TGCAGCGCCGGGACTAGCGGGAACACCGGGGAGCTGTTTTTT; CDR3: CSAGTSGNTGELFF
D: NA; size: NA; V: TRBV12-3/TRBV12-4; J: TRBJ2-7; DNA: TGTGCCAGCAGTTTAGGTGCAGACGGGGCCGAGCAGTACTTC; CDR3: CASSLGADGAEQYF
D: TRBD2; size: NA; V: TRBV29-1; J: TRBJ2-7; DNA: TGCAGCGTTGAAAGGGTAGGCCTAGCGGAAAACTACGAGCAGTACTTC; CDR3: CSVERVGLAENYEQYF
D: NA; size: NA; V: TRBV12-3/TRBV12-4; J: TRBJ2-2; DNA: TGTGCCGGTGCAGGGGGGGCCACCGGGGAGCTGTTTTTT; CDR3: CAGAGGATGELFF
D: NA; size: few; V: TRBV9; J: TRBJ2-2; DNA: TGTGCCAGCAGCACCAGCCGGGAGACTTCATCCGGGGAGCTGTTTTTT; CDR3: CASSTSRETSSGELFF
D: NA; size: NA; V: TRBV2; J: TRBJ2-7; DNA: TGTGCCAGCAGTGCCGGGACCGCTTTTTACGAGCAGTACTTC; CDR3: CASSAGTAFYEQYF
D: NA; size: NA; V: TRBV5-1; J: TRBJ2-2; DNA: TGCGCCAGCAGCTGGAGGGGCTCCGGGGAGCTGTTTTTT; CDR3: CASSWRGSGELFF
D: TRBD2; size: many; V: TRBV29-1; J: TRBJ2-2; DNA: TGCAGCGTTCTAAGGGCGGGAGAGAACACCGGGGAGCTGTTTTTT; CDR3: CSVLRAGENTGELFF
D: NA; size: NA; V: TRBV11-2; J: TRBJ2-2; DNA: TGTGCCAGCAGCTTAGAGACCGGATATGCCGGGGAGCTGTTTTTT; CDR3: CASSLETGYAGELFF
D: TRBD2; size: few; V: TRBV7-8; J: TRBJ2-7; DNA: TGTGCCAGCAGCTTCGGACTAGCGGGAGATTTAGACGAGCAGTACTTC; CDR3: CASSFGLAGDLDEQYF
D: TRBD2; size: NA; V: TRBV5-5; J: TRBJ2-3; DNA: TGTGCCAGCAGCTTGCTAGCGGGAGCACAAGATACGCAGTATTTT; CDR3: CASSLLAGAQDTQYF
D: NA; size: many; V: TRBV3-1; J: TRBJ2-3; DNA: TGTGCCAGCAGTCTTGCGGTGTCCCTTGGGGCAGATACGCAGTATTTT; CDR3: CASSLAVSLGADTQYF
D: TRBD1; size: few; V: TRBV9; J: TRBJ1-2; DNA: TGTGCCAGCTCTGGACAGGAAGGCTATGGCTACACCTTC; CDR3: CASSGQEGYGYTF
D: NA; size: NA; V: TRBV7-8; J: TRBJ2-5; DNA: TGTGCCAGCAGCTTAATCCCCGGAGTGGGAGGACAAGAGACCCAGTACTTC; CDR3: CASSLIPGVGGQETQYF
D: TRBD2; size: NA; V: TRBV12-3/TRBV12-4; J: TRBJ2-5; DNA: TGTGCCAGCAGTTTCATGACTAGCGGGAGGTCCCTCCAAGAGACCCAGTACTTC; CDR3: CASSFMTSGRSLQETQYF
D: NA; size: NA; V: TRBV7-9; J: TRBJ2-7; DNA: TGTGCCAGCAGCCTCCCGTCCGTCGAGCAGTACTTC; CDR3: CASSLPSVEQYF
D: TRBD1; size: few; V: TRBV6-2/TRBV6-3; J: TRBJ2-2; DNA: TGTGCCAGCAGTCACAGGGGGACAGGGCATGGCGGGGAGCTGTTTTTT; CDR3: CASSHRGTGHGGELFF
D: NA; size: NA; V: TRBV12-3/TRBV12-4; J: TRBJ2-7; DNA: TGTGCCAGCAGTACCCCCGGGACACCCTCCTACGAGCAGTACTTC; CDR3: CASSTPGTPSYEQYF
D: TRBD1; size: many; V: TRBV5-4; J: TRBJ1-4; DNA: TGTGCCAGCAGCCTATCCGGGACAGTGACTGAAAAACTGTTTTTT; CDR3: CASSLSGTVTEKLFF
D: NA; size: NA; V: TRBV27; J: TRBJ2-5; DNA: TGTGCCAGCAGAGCCCCCTCAGGGGGGGCGGAGGAGACCCAGTACTTC; CDR3: CASRAPSGGAEETQYF
D: TRBD2; size: NA; V: TRBV6-1; J: TRBJ2-7; DNA: TGTGCCAGCAGTGTAGCGGGAAACGAGCAGTACTTC; CDR3: CASSVAGNEQYF
D: NA; size: NA; V: TRBV11-1; J: TRBJ2-4; DNA: TGTGCCAGCAGCTCATTCAGTAGCAAAACAGATCTAGCCAAAAACATTCAGTACTTC; CDR3: CASSSFSSKTDLAKNIQYF
D: TRBD2; size: NA; V: TRBV11-1; J: TRBJ2-2; DNA: TGTGCCAGCAGCTTTCTTCCCGGGGGACGGGAGGTACCCGTGGAGGAGCTGTTTTTT; CDR3: CASSFLPGGREVPVEELFF
D: TRBD2; size: few; V: TRBV5-1; J: TRBJ2-1; DNA: TGCGCCAGCAGCACCTGGGACTACGTTAATCTCTCCTACAATGAGCAGTTCTTC; CDR3: CASSTWDYVNLSYNEQFF
D: NA; size: few; V: TRBV12-3/TRBV12-4; J: TRBJ2-3; DNA: TGTGCCAGCGCCTTAAAGGTCGGGAAGACAGATACGCAGTATTTT; CDR3: CASALKVGKTDTQYF